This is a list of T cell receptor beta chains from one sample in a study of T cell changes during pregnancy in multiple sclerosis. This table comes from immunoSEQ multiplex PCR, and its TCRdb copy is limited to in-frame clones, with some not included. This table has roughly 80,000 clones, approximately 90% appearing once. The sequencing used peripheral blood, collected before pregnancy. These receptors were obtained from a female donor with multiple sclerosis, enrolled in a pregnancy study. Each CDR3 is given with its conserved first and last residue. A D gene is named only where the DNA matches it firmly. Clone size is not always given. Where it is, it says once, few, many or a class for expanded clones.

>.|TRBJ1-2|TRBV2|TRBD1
CASSAAGGRGGYTF
TGTGCCAGCAGTGCCGCAGGGGGCAGGGGTGGCTACACCTTC
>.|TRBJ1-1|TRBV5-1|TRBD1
CASSLTGGDTEAFF
TGCGCCAGCAGCTTGACAGGGGGTGACACTGAAGCTTTCTTT
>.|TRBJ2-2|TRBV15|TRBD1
CATSRGVGQGTGELFF
TGTGCCACCAGCAGAGGAGTGGGACAGGGCACCGGGGAGCTGTTTTTT
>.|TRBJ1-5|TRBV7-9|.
CASSPRQVSNQPQHF
TGTGCCAGCAGCCCCAGACAGGTTAGCAATCAGCCCCAGCATTTT
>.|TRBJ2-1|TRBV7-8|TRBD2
CASSLGGGEQFF
TGTGCCAGCAGCTTAGGCGGGGGGGAGCAGTTCTTC
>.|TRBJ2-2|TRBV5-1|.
CASSLAGTPNTGELFF
TGCGCCAGCAGCTTGGCCGGGACACCGAACACCGGGGAGCTGTTTTTT
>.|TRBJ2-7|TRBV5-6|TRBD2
CASTVLAGTLHEQYF
TGTGCCAGCACCGTACTAGCGGGGACTCTACACGAGCAGTACTTC
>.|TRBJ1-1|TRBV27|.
CASSLSMNTEAFF
TGTGCCAGCAGTTTATCCATGAACACTGAAGCTTTCTTT
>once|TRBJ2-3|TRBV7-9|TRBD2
CASSKPPWVAGADTQYF
TGTGCCAGCAGCAAACCTCCGTGGGTAGCGGGGGCAGATACGCAGTATTTT
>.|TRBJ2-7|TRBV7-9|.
CASSRSLTAYEQYF
TGTGCCAGCAGCCGATCATTGACAGCCTACGAGCAGTACTTC
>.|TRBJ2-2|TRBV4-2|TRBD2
CASSQGGLSTGELFF
TGTGCCAGCAGCCAAGGGGGACTATCCACCGGGGAGCTGTTTTTT
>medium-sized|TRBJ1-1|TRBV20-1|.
CSANGGEAFF
TGCAGTGCTAATGGCGGTGAAGCTTTCTTT
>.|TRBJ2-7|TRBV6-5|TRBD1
CASSFADRGLSYEQYF
TGTGCCAGCAGTTTTGCGGACAGGGGTCTTTCCTACGAGCAGTACTTC
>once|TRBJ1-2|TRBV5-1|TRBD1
CASSSNPGQGNYGYTF
TGCGCCAGCAGCTCTAACCCGGGACAGGGGAACTATGGCTACACCTTC
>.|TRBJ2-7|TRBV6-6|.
CASSLQGSEQYF
TGTGCCAGCAGTCTACAGGGATCCGAGCAGTACTTC
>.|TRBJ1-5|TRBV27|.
CASSPLQSGGQPQHF
TGTGCCAGCAGTCCCCTGCAAAGCGGCGGTCAGCCCCAGCATTTT
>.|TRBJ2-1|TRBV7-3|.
CASSREGGDIYEQFF
TGTGCCAGCAGCAGAGAGGGGGGGGACATCTATGAGCAGTTCTTC
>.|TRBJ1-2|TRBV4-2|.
CASSRASGSQNYGYTF
TGTGCCAGCAGCCGTGCCAGCGGATCCCAAAACTATGGCTACACCTTC
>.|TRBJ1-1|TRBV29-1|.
CSVGGQSTEAFF
TGCAGCGTTGGCGGGCAGTCGACTGAAGCTTTCTTT
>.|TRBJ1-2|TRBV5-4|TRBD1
CASSLGQGRNGYTF
TGTGCCAGCAGCCTGGGACAGGGTCGGAACGGCTACACCTTC
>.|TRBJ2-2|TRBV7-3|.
CASSFGVGELFF
TGTGCCAGCAGCTTCGGGGTGGGGGAGCTGTTTTTT
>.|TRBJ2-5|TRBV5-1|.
CASSFPAGLQETQYF
TGCGCCAGCAGCTTTCCCGCGGGGCTCCAAGAGACCCAGTACTTC
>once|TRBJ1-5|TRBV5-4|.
CASSPGVGSLQPQHF
TGTGCCAGCAGCCCGGGGGTGGGGTCCCTTCAGCCCCAGCATTTT
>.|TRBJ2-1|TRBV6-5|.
CASSYRRADNEQFF
TGTGCCAGCAGTTACCGCAGGGCGGACAATGAGCAGTTCTTC
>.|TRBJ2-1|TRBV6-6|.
CASRGRSYNEQFF
TGTGCCAGCAGGGGGCGATCCTACAATGAGCAGTTCTTC
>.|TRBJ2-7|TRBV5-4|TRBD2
CASSSGLAGALLANEQYF
TGTGCCAGCAGCTCGGGACTAGCGGGGGCGCTTCTGGCGAACGAGCAGTACTTC
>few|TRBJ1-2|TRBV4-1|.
CASSQVDMGFSNYGYTF
TGCGCCAGCAGCCAAGTAGACATGGGTTTCTCTAACTATGGCTACACCTTC
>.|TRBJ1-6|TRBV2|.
CASLDRLNSPLHF
TGTGCCAGCCTGGACAGACTTAATTCACCCCTCCACTTT
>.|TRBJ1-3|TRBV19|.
CASSIYTQGAIRRSGNTIYF
TGTGCCAGTAGTATATATACCCAAGGGGCAATACGGCGGTCTGGAAACACCATATATTTT
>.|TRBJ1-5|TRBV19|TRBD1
CASSIGGRGTQPQHF
TGTGCCAGTAGTATAGGGGGCAGGGGGACTCAGCCCCAGCATTTT
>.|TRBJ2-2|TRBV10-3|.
CAINDRTNTGELFF
TGTGCCATCAATGACAGAACGAACACCGGGGAGCTGTTTTTT
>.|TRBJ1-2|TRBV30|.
CAWSATSLVYGYTF
TGTGCCTGGAGTGCTACCTCGTTGGTCTATGGCTACACCTTC
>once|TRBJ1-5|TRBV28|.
CASRDNFSNQPQHF
TGTGCCAGCAGGGACAATTTTAGCAATCAGCCCCAGCATTTT
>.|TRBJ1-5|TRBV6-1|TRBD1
CASSHTGASNQPQHF
TGTGCCAGCAGCCATACAGGGGCGAGCAATCAGCCCCAGCATTTT
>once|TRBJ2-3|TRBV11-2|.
CASSSKRPPADTQYF
TGTGCCAGCAGCTCCAAACGTCCCCCAGCAGATACGCAGTATTTT
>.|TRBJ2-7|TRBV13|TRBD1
CASSLLRTGGSYEQYF
TGTGCCAGCAGCCTTCTCCGGACAGGGGGCTCCTACGAGCAGTACTTC
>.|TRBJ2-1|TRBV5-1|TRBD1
CASSLGQGAWNEQFF
TGCGCCAGCAGCTTGGGACAGGGGGCTTGGAATGAGCAGTTCTTC
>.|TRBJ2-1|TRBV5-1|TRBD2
CASSFRRGDEQFF
TGCGCCAGCAGCTTTCGGCGGGGGGATGAGCAGTTCTTC
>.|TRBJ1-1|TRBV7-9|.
CASSQSQNTEAFF
TGTGCCAGCAGCCAGTCACAGAACACTGAAGCTTTCTTT
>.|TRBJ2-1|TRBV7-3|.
CASSLNRNEQFF
TGTGCCAGCAGCTTAAATCGCAATGAGCAGTTCTTC
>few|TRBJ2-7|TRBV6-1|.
CASSELQGADEQYF
TGTGCCAGCAGTGAGTTACAGGGTGCCGACGAGCAGTACTTC
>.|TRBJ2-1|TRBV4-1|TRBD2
CASSQGPAGVPNEQFF
TGCGCCAGCAGCCAAGGCCCAGCGGGGGTGCCGAATGAGCAGTTCTTC
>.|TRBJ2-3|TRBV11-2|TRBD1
CASSHGQGGETYF
TGTGCCAGCAGCCACGGACAGGGAGGAGAGACGTATTTT
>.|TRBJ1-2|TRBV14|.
CASSHRQLYGYTF
TGTGCCAGCAGCCACAGGCAGCTCTATGGCTACACCTTC
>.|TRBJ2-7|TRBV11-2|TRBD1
CASSSWDRASYEQYF
TGTGCCAGCAGCTCCTGGGACAGGGCGAGCTACGAGCAGTACTTC
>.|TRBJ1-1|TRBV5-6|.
CASSLGQLEAFF
TGTGCCAGCAGCTTGGGACAGCTGGAAGCTTTCTTT
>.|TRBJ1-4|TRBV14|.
CASSVTANEKLFF
TGTGCCAGCAGTGTGACAGCTAATGAAAAACTGTTTTTT
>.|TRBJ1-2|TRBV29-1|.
CSVETLYGYTF
TGCAGCGTTGAGACACTCTATGGCTACACCTTC
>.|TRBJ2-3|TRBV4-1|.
CASSQVGANTDTQYF
TGCGCCAGCAGCCAAGTGGGGGCCAACACAGATACGCAGTATTTT
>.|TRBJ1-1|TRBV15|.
CATSRDRIDTEAFF
TGTGCCACCAGCAGAGATCGCATAGACACTGAAGCTTTCTTT
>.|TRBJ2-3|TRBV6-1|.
CASTPYGDTQYF
TGTGCCAGCACCCCGTACGGGGATACGCAGTATTTT
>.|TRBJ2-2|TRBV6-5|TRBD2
CASSSRTSGVTGELFF
TGTGCCAGCAGTTCCCGGACTAGCGGGGTGACCGGGGAGCTGTTTTTT
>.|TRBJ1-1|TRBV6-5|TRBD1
CATGQGFTEAFF
TGTGCCACCGGACAGGGGTTCACTGAAGCTTTCTTT